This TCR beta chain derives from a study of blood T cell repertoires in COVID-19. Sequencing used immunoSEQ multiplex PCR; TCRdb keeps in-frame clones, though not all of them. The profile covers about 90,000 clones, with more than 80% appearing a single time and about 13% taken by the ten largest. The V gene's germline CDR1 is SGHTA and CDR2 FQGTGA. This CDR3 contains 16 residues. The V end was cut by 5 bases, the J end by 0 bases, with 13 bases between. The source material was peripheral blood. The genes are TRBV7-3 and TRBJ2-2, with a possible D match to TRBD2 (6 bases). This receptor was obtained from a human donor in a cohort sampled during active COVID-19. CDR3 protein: CASSHAGRSNTGELFF. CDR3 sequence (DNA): TGTGCCAGCAGCCACGCGGGACGTTCGAACACCGGGGAGCTGTTTTTT.